This TCR beta chain emerged from a study of T-cell reconstitution after alpha-beta-depleted transplantation in children. Study findings and constraints: One year after transplant, T-cell counts and diversity came mostly from newly produced T cells. Alpha-beta T cells present about two months after transplant were reported to originate from several hundred expanded graft clones.

This clonotype came up a few times. Its antigen remains unknown. CDR1 is SGHNT and CDR2 is YENEEA in the germline V gene. The CDR3 loop spans 15 amino acids. V lost 1 base to trimming and J lost 2 bases, with 12 bases between them. As it was prepared, the TCRbeta library received unique molecular identifiers. Each CDR3 protein is one row after TCRdb ran MiXCR on the PCR reads. The sample includes around 580,000 distinct CDR3 sequences, roughly 30% of them seen just once. The chain uses TRBV11-3 and TRBJ2-7; weak D call: TRBD2 (6 bases). The specimen was PBMCs, collected before TCRalphabeta/CD19-depleted stem cell transplant. The source is a boy under two years old with Wiskott-Aldrich syndrome, due to receive a stem cell transplant. This chain's CDR3 is CASSLGRSGPYEQYF. CDR3 nucleotides: TGTGCCAGCAGCTTAGGCCGCAGCGGGCCCTACGAGCAGTACTTC.